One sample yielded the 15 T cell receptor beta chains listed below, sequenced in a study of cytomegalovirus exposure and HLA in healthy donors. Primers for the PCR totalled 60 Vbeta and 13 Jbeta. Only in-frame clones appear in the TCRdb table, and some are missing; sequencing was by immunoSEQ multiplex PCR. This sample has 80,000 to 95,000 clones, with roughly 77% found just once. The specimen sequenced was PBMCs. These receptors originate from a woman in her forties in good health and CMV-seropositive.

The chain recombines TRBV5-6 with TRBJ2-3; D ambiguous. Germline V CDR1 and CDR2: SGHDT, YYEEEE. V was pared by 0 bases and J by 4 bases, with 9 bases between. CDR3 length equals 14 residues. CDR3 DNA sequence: TGTGCCAGCAGCTTGGGACTTGCGCCAGATACGCAGTATTTT. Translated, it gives CASSLGLAPDTQYF.

In nucleotides, the CDR3 is TGTGCCAGCAGCACTACGGAGGGATTGAAAGACGAGCAGTACTTC. This encodes CASSTTEGLKDEQYF. The V and J genes are TRBV7-9 and TRBJ2-7; D may be TRBD2 (6 bases). The germline gives CDR1 SEHNR, CDR2 FQNEAQ (reference sequence). This CDR3 has 15 residues. V gave up 5 bases and J gave up 5 bases, with 19 bases separating them.

The CDR3 region has the DNA TGCAGCGTTGAAGGACAGGGGACCTACGAGCAGTACTTC. Translated, it gives CSVEGQGTYEQYF. The J gene is TRBJ2-7, the V gene TRBV29-1; TRBD1 aligns across 8 bases. The CDR3 has 13 amino acids. Germline loops: CDR1 SQVTM, CDR2 ANQGSEA. The V and J ends lost 1 base and 2 bases, in that order; junction bases with no gene match: 1.

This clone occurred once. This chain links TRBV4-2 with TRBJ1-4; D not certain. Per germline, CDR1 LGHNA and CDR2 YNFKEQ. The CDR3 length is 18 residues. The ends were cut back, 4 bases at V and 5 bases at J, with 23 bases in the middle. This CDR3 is CASSRTQWEMLENEKLFF. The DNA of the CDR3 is TGTGCCAGCAGCCGAACACAGTGGGAGATGCTGGAAAATGAAAAACTGTTTTTT.

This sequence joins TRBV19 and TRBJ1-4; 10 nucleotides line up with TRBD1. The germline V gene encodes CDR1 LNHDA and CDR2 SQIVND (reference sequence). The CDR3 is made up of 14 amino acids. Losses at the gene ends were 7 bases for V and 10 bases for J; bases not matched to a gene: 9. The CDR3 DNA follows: TGTGCCAGTAACCCGGACAGGGGGTTTGGAAAACTGTTTTTT. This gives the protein CASNPDRGFGKLFF.

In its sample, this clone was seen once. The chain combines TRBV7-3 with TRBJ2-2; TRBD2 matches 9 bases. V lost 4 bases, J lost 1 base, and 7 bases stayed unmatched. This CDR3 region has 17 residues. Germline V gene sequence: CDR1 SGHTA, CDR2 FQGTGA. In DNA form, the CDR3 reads TGTGCCAGCAGCTACTGGGTAGCGGGAGAGAACACCGGGGAGCTGTTTTTT. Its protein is CASSYWVAGENTGELFF.

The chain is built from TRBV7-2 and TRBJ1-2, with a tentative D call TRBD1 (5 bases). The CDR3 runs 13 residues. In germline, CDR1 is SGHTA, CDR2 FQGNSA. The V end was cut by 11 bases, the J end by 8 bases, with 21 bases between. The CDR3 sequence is CAANTGRVGGYTF. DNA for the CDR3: TGTGCCGCGAACACCGGCAGGGTGGGAGGCTACACCTTC.

The CDR3: CASSLLGSPQYF. The CDR3 region has the DNA TGTGCCAGCAGTCTGCTAGGGAGTCCGCAGTATTTT. J is TRBJ2-3 and V is TRBV27; TRBD2 is a possible D gene (5 bases). The CDR3 is 12 residues long. V shed 5 bases and J shed 10 bases, with 13 bases lying between them. In germline, CDR1 is MNHEY, CDR2 SMNVEV (reference sequence).

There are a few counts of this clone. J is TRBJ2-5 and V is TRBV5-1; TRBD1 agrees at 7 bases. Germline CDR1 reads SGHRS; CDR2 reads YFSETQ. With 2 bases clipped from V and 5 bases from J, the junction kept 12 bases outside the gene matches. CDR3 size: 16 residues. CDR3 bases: TGCGCCAGCAGCTTAGTAGGGGGCGGTTCGTCGGAGACCCAGTACTTC. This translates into CASSLVGGGSSETQYF.

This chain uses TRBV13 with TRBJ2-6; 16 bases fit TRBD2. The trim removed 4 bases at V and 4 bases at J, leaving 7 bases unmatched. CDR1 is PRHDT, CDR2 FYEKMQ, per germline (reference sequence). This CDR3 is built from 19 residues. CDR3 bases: TGTGCCAGCAGCTGGGGACTAGCGGGAGGGCCGGCCGGGGCCAACGTCCTGACTTTC. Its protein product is CASSWGLAGGPAGANVLTF. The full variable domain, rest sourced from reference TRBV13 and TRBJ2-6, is AAGVIQSPRHLIKEKRETATLKCYPIPRHDTVYWYQQGPGQDPQFLISFYEKMQSDKGSIPDRFSAQQFSDYHSELNMSSLELGDSALYFCASSWGLAGGPAGANVLTFGAGSRLTVL.

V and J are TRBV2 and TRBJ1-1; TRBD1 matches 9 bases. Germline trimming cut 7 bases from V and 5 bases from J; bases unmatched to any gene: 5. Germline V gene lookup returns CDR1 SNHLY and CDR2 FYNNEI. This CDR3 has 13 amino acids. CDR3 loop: CASKLGQGTEAFF. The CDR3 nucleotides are TGTGCCAGCAAATTGGGACAGGGAACTGAAGCTTTCTTT.

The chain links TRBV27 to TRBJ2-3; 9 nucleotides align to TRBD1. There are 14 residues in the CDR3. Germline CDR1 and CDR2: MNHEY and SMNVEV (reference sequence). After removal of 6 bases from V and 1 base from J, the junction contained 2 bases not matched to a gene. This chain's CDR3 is CASSRDRGTDTQYF. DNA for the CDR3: TGTGCCAGCAGCCGGGACAGGGGCACAGATACGCAGTATTTT.

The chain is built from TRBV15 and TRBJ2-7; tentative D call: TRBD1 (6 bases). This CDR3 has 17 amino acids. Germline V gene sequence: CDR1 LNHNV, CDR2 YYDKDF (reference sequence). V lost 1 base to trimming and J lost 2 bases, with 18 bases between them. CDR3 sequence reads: CATSRAGSLDRPYEQYF. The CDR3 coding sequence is TGTGCCACCAGCAGAGCCGGCTCTTTAGACAGGCCCTACGAGCAGTACTTC.

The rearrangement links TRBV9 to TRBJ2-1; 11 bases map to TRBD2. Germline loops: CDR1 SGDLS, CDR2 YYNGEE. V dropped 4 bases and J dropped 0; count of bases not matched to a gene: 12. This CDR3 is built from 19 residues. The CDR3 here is CASSIGTSGYQSSYNEQFF. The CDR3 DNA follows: TGTGCCAGCAGCATCGGGACTAGCGGTTATCAGAGCTCCTACAATGAGCAGTTCTTC.

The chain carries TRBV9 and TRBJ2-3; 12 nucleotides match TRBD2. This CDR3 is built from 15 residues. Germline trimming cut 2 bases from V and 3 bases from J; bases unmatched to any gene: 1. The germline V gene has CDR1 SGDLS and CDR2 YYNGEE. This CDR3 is CASSVGTSGTDTQYF. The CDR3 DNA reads TGTGCCAGCAGCGTGGGGACTAGCGGGACAGATACGCAGTATTTT.